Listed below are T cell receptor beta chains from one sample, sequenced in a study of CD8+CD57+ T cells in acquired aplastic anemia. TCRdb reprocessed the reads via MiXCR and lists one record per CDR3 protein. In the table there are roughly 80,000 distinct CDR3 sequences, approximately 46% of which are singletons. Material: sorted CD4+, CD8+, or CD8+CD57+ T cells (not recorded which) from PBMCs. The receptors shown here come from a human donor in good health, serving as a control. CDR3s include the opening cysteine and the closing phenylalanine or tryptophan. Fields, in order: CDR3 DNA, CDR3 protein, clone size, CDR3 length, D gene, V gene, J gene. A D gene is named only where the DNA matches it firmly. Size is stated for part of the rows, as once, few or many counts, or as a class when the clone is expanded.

DNA: TGTGCCAGTAGTGAGATCCCGGGACAGGGGTACGAGCAGTACTTC
CDR3: CASSEIPGQGYEQYF
size: NA
length: 15
D: TRBD1
V: TRBV19
J: TRBJ2-7

DNA: TGCAGCGTTGAATCGAGACAGGAGTACGGCTACACCTTC
CDR3: CSVESRQEYGYTF
size: many
length: 13
D: NA
V: TRBV29-1
J: TRBJ1-2

DNA: TGTGCCAGTAGTACAGATCTAGAGACAGGGAAGATGAACACTGAAGCTTTCTTT
CDR3: CASSTDLETGKMNTEAFF
size: few
length: 18
D: TRBD1
V: TRBV19
J: TRBJ1-1

DNA: TGTGCCAGCAGTGGCGAGAGAGAGGTAAACATTCAGTACTTC
CDR3: CASSGEREVNIQYF
size: few
length: 14
D: NA
V: TRBV2
J: TRBJ2-4

DNA: TGTGCCAGCATCGACTCCTACGAGCAGTACTTC
CDR3: CASIDSYEQYF
size: NA
length: 11
D: NA
V: TRBV6-1
J: TRBJ2-7

DNA: TGTGCCAGCAGCCCCAACTGGGGAGGCAATGAGCAGTTCTTC
CDR3: CASSPNWGGNEQFF
size: NA
length: 14
D: NA
V: TRBV4-2
J: TRBJ2-1

DNA: TGTGCCACCAGTGATTTTAGGGGGGATAGCAATCAGCCCCAGCATTTT
CDR3: CATSDFRGDSNQPQHF
size: NA
length: 16
D: NA
V: TRBV24-1
J: TRBJ1-5

DNA: TGCAGCGTTCAAGGCTCTGGAAACACCATATATTTT
CDR3: CSVQGSGNTIYF
size: NA
length: 12
D: NA
V: TRBV29-1
J: TRBJ1-3

DNA: TGTGCCACCCAGCCCAGTGAAGCTTTCTTT
CDR3: CATQPSEAFF
size: NA
length: 10
D: NA
V: TRBV6-1
J: TRBJ1-1

DNA: TGCGCTAGCAGCTTGGCCGAAACTAGCGGGAGCGGCGAGCAGTACTTC
CDR3: CASSLAETSGSGEQYF
size: once
length: 16
D: TRBD2
V: TRBV5-1
J: TRBJ2-7

DNA: TGTGCCAGCAGCCAATTGGGGGGAAAGGATACGCAGTATTTT
CDR3: CASSQLGGKDTQYF
size: NA
length: 14
D: NA
V: TRBV25-1
J: TRBJ2-3

DNA: TGTGCCAGCAGCTTAGCGTCCTCAGGACAGGGGCTAGGACTGTTTTTT
CDR3: CASSLASSGQGLGLFF
size: many
length: 16
D: TRBD1
V: TRBV7-8
J: TRBJ1-4

DNA: TGTGCCATCAGTGAGCAGGGACCGCGAGGAACGAGGAATTCACCCCTCCACTTT
CDR3: CAISEQGPRGTRNSPLHF
size: NA
length: 18
D: NA
V: TRBV10-3
J: TRBJ1-6

DNA: TGTGCCAGCAGTATAACACAGGGTCGGAACACTGAAGCTTTCTTT
CDR3: CASSITQGRNTEAFF
size: NA
length: 15
D: NA
V: TRBV27
J: TRBJ1-1

DNA: TGTGCCAGTAATCGTGGCGGGGGCTTCTACGAGCAGTACTTC
CDR3: CASNRGGGFYEQYF
size: NA
length: 14
D: NA
V: TRBV19
J: TRBJ2-7

DNA: TGTGCCAGCAGCTTAGAGGAGGGCAGAAACACTGAAGCTTTCTTT
CDR3: CASSLEEGRNTEAFF
size: NA
length: 15
D: NA
V: TRBV13
J: TRBJ1-1

DNA: TGCGCCAGCAGCCAAGACGACACTGAAGCTTTCTTT
CDR3: CASSQDDTEAFF
size: NA
length: 12
D: NA
V: TRBV4-1
J: TRBJ1-1

DNA: TGTGCCAGCGCCAGGGACTTGATGAACACTGAAGCTTTCTTT
CDR3: CASARDLMNTEAFF
size: NA
length: 14
D: NA
V: TRBV5-6
J: TRBJ1-1

DNA: TGTGCCAGCAGACCCGGGCCGTCTCGGACCGGGGAGCTGTTTTTT
CDR3: CASRPGPSRTGELFF
size: many
length: 15
D: NA
V: TRBV2
J: TRBJ2-2

DNA: TGTGCCAGCAGCGTTATCCAGAACACTGAAGCTTTCTTT
CDR3: CASSVIQNTEAFF
size: many
length: 13
D: NA
V: TRBV9
J: TRBJ1-1

DNA: TGTGCCAGCAGTCCTAGCGGCGGGGATACGCAGTATTTT
CDR3: CASSPSGGDTQYF
size: NA
length: 13
D: TRBD2
V: TRBV7-2
J: TRBJ2-3

DNA: TGTGCCACCAGTGATTGGACAGATACGCAGTATTTT
CDR3: CATSDWTDTQYF
size: NA
length: 12
D: NA
V: TRBV24-1
J: TRBJ2-3

DNA: TGTGCCAGCAGTTTTGACCCATCTGTCGGGGTCACCCCCACCGGGGAGCTGTTTTTT
CDR3: CASSFDPSVGVTPTGELFF
size: few
length: 19
D: NA
V: TRBV12-3/TRBV12-4
J: TRBJ2-2

DNA: TGTGCCAGCAGCTCGGGACAGGGTGTCACTGAAGCTTTCTTT
CDR3: CASSSGQGVTEAFF
size: few
length: 14
D: TRBD1
V: TRBV5-5
J: TRBJ1-1

DNA: TGTGCCAGCTCATCCCCCCTGTACGAGCAGTACTTC
CDR3: CASSSPLYEQYF
size: NA
length: 12
D: NA
V: TRBV2
J: TRBJ2-7

DNA: TGTGCCAGCAGTTACGCGGATAACTATGGCTACACCTTC
CDR3: CASSYADNYGYTF
size: many
length: 13
D: NA
V: TRBV6-5
J: TRBJ1-2

DNA: TGCAGTGCCAGCAGCGTAGGGTCAGAGTCCTACGAGCAGTACTTC
CDR3: CSASSVGSESYEQYF
size: few
length: 15
D: NA
V: TRBV20-1
J: TRBJ2-7

DNA: TGTGCCATCAGTGAGTCCGGCACGGTTAATCAGCCCCAGCATTTT
CDR3: CAISESGTVNQPQHF
size: NA
length: 15
D: NA
V: TRBV10-3
J: TRBJ1-5